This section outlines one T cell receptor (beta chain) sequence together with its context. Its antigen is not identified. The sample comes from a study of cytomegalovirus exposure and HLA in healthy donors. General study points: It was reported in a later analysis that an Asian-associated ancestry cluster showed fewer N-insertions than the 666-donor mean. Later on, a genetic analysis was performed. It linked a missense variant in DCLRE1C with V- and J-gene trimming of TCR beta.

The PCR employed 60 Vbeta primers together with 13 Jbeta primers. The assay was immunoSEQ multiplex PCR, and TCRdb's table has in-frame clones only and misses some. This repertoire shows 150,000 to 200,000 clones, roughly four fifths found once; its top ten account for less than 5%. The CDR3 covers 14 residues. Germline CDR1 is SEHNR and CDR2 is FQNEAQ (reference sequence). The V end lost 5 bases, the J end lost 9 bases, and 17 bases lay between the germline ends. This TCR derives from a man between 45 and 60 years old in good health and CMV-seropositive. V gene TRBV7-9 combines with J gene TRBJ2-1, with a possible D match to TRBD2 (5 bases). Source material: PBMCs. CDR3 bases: TGTGCCAGCAGCCATCAACTGCCGGGATCTGAGCAGTTCTTC. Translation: CASSHQLPGSEQFF. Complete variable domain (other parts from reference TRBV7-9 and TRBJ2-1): DTGVSQNPRHKITKRGQNVTFRCDPISEHNRLYWYRQTLGQGPEFLTYFQNEAQLEKSRLLSDRFSAERPKGSFSTLEIQRTEQGDSAMYLCASSHQLPGSEQFFGPGTRLTVL.